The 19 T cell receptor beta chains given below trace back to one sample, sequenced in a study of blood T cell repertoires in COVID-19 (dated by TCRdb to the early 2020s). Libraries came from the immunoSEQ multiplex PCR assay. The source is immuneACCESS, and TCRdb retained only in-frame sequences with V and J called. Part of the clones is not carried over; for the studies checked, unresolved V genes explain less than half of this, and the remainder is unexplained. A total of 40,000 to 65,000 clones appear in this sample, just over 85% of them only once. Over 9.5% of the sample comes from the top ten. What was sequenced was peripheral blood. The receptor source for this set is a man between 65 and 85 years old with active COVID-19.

The CDR3 nucleotides are TGTGCCAGCAGCTTAGAATCCGGGACTAGCTCCTACAATGAGCAGTTCTTC. It encodes CASSLESGTSSYNEQFF. The chain couples TRBV7-9 to TRBJ2-1; TRBD2 matches 8 bases. The CDR3 has 17 residues. Germline CDR1 SEHNR, CDR2 FQNEAQ (reference sequence). The junction had 5 bases not matched to a gene; V was cut back by 1 base and J by 0 bases.

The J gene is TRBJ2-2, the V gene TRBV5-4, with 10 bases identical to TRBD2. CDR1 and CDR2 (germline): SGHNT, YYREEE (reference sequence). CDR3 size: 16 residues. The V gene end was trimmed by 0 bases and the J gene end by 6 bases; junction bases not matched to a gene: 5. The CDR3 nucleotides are TGTGCCAGCAGCTTGGCCCGGACTAGCGGCGCCGGGGAGCTGTTTTTT. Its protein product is CASSLARTSGAGELFF.

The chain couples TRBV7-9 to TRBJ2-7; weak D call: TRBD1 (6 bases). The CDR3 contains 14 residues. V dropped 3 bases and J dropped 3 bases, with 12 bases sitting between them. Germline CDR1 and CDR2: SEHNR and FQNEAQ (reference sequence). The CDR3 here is CASSLTAQGYEQYF. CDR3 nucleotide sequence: TGTGCCAGCAGCTTGACAGCACAGGGCTACGAGCAGTACTTC.

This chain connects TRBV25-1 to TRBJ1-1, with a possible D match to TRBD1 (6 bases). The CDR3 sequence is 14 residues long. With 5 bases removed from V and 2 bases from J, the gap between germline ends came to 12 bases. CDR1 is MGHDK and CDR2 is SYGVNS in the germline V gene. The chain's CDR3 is CASSKWGPNTEAFF. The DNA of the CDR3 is TGTGCCAGCAGTAAATGGGGGCCTAACACTGAAGCTTTCTTT.

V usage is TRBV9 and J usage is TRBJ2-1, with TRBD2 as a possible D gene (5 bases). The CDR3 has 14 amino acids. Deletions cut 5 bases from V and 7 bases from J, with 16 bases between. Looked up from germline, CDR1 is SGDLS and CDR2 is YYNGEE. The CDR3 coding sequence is TGTGCCAGCAGTCGTACGGCAGCGGCGAATGAGCAGTTCTTC. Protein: CASSRTAAANEQFF.

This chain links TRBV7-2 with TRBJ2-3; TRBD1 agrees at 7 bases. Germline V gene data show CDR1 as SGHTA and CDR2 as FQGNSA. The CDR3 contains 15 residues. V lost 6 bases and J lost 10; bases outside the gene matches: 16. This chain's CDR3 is CASSPIDTKGAPQYF. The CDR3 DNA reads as TGTGCCAGCAGTCCAATAGATACGAAGGGGGCCCCGCAGTATTTT.

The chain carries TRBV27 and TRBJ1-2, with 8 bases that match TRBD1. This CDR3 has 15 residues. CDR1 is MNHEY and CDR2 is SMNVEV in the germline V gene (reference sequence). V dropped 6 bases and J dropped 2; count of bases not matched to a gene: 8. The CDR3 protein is CASSRQGLLNYGYTF. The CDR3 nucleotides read TGTGCCAGCAGCCGACAGGGGCTCCTGAACTATGGCTACACCTTC.

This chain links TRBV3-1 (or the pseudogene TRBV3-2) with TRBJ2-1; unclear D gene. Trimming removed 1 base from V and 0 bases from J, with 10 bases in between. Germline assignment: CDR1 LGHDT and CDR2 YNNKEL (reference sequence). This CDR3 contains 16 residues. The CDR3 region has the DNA TGTGCCAGCAGCCAAGGATCCAAGAGCTCCTACAATGAGCAGTTCTTC. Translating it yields CASSQGSKSSYNEQFF.

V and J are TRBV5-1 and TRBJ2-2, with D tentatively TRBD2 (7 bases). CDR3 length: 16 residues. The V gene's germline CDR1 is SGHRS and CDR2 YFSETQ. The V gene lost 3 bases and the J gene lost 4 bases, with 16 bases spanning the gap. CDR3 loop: CASSSGRGPGTGELFF. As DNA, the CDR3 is TGCGCCAGCAGCTCGGGGCGGGGGCCGGGCACCGGGGAGCTGTTTTTT.

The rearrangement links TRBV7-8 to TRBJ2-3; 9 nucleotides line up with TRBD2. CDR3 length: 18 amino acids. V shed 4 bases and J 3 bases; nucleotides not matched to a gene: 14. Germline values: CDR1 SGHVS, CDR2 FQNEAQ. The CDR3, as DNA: TGTGCCAGCAGCTCGCAAGTTGCTAGCGGGGCTGGGACAGATACGCAGTATTTT. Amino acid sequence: CASSSQVASGAGTDTQYF.

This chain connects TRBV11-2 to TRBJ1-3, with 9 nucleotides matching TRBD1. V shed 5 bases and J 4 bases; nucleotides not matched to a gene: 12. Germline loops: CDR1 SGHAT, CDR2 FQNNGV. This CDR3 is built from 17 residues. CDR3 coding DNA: TGTGCCAGCAGCACCGGCGCCGGGACAGGGCCAGGAAACACCATATATTTT. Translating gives CASSTGAGTGPGNTIYF.

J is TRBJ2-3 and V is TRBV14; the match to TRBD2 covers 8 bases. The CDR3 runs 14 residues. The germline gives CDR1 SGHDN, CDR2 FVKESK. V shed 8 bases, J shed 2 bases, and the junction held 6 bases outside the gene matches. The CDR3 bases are TGTGCCAGCCGCCGGGGGGGAAACACAGATACGCAGTATTTT. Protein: CASRRGGNTDTQYF.

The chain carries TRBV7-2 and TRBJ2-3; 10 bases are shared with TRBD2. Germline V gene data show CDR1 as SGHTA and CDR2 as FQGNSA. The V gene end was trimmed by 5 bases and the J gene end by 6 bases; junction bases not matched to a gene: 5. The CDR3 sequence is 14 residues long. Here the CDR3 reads CASSPLAGVDTQYF. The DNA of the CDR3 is TGTGCCAGCAGCCCTCTAGCGGGGGTGGATACGCAGTATTTT.

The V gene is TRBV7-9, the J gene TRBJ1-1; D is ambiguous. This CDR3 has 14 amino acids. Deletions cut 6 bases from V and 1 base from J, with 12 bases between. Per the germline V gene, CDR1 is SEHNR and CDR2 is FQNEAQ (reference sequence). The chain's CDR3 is CASSGPRENTEAFF. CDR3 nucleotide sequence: TGTGCCAGCAGTGGCCCGCGGGAGAACACTGAAGCTTTCTTT.

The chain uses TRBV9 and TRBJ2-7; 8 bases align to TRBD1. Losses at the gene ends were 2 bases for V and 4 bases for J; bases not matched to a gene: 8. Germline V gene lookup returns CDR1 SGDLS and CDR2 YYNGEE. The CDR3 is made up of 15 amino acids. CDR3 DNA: TGTGCCAGCAGCGTGGGGACAGGCTATTCTTACGAGCAGTACTTC. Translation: CASSVGTGYSYEQYF.

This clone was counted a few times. This chain's CDR3 is CASSLGQPGTEAFF. Here the CDR3 DNA reads TGTGCCAGCAGCTTGGGTCAGCCGGGCACTGAAGCTTTCTTT. This sequence joins TRBV7-9 and TRBJ1-1; D is ambiguous. Trimming took off 3 bases at V and 4 bases at J, with 12 bases between the two ends. CDR1 SEHNR and CDR2 FQNEAQ come from the germline V gene (reference sequence). The CDR3 sequence is 14 residues long.

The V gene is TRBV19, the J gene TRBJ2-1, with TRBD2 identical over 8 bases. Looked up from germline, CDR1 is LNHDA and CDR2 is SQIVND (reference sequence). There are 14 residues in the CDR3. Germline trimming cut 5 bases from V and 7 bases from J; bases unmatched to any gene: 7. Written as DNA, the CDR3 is TGTGCCAGTAGTTTCGGGACTAGTGTTAATGAGCAGTTCTTC. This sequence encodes CASSFGTSVNEQFF. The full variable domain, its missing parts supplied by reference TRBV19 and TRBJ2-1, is DGGITQSPKYLFRKEGQNVTLSCEQNLNHDAMYWYRQDPGQGLRLIYYSQIVNDFQKGDIAEGYSVSREKKESFPLTVTSAQKNPTAFYLCASSFGTSVNEQFFGPGTRLTVL.

CDR3 coding DNA: TGTGCCAGCGGATGTTCCGTAGACAGGGGCCTACTAATGAACACCGGGGAGCTGTTTTTT. Translating gives CASGCSVDRGLLMNTGELFF. The chain uses TRBV21-1 and TRBJ2-2; the DNA was not used to check the table's D call, TRBD1. TRBV21-1 is described as a pseudogene. The length of the CDR3 is 20 residues.

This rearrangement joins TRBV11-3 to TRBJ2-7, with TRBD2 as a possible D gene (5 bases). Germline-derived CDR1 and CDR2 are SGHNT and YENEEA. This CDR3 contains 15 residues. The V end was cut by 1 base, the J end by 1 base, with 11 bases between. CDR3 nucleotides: TGTGCCAGCAGCTTAGTCGGGGTACGGTCCTACGAGCAGTACTTC. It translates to CASSLVGVRSYEQYF. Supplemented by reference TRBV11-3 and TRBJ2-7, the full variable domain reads EAGVVQSPRYKIIEKKQPVAFWCNPISGHNTLYWYLQNLGQGPELLIRYENEEAVDDSQLPKDRFSAERLKGVDSTLKIQPAELGDSAVYLCASSLVGVRSYEQYFGPGTRLTVT.